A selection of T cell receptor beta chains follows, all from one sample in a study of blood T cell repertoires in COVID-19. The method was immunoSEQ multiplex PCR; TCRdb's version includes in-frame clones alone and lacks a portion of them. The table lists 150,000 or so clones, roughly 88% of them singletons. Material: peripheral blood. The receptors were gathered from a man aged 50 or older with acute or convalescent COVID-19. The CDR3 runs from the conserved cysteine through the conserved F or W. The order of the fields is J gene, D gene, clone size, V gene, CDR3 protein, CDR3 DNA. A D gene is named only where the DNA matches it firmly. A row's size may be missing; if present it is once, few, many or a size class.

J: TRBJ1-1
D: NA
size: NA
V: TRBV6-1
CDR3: CASSEIRAFF
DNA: TGTGCCAGCAGTGAAATACGGGCTTTCTTT

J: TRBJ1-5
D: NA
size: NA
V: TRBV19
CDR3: CASSIGRGRGNQPQHF
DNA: TGTGCCAGTAGTATCGGGAGGGGTCGGGGAAATCAGCCCCAGCATTTT

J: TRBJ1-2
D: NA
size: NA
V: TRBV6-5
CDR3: CASSPGGANYGYTF
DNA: TGTGCCAGCAGTCCGGGGGGTGCTAACTATGGCTACACCTTC

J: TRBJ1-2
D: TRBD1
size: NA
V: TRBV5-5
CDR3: CASSQGEYGYTF
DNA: TGTGCCAGCAGCCAGGGGGAGTATGGCTACACCTTC

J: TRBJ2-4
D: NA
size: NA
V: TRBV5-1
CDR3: CASTLGNLAKNIQYF
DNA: TGCGCCAGCACCCTAGGCAACCTAGCCAAAAACATTCAGTACTTC

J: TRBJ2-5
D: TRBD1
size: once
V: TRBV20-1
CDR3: CSASRNTGGETQYF
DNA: TGCAGTGCTAGTAGAAACACAGGGGGAGAGACCCAGTACTTC

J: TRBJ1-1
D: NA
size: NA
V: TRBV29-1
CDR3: CSVPFRGANTEAFF
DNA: TGCAGCGTCCCTTTTAGGGGCGCGAACACTGAAGCTTTCTTT

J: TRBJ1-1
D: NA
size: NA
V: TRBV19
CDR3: CASSRQTEAFF
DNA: TGTGCCAGTAGTCGACAGACTGAAGCTTTCTTT

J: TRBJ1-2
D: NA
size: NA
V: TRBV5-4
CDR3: CASSLAAELYGYTF
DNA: TGTGCCAGCAGCTTGGCCGCGGAGCTTTATGGCTACACCTTC

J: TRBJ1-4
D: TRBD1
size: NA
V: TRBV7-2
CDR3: CASSPTGWREKLFF
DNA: TGTGCCAGCAGCCCGACAGGGTGGCGTGAAAAACTGTTTTTT

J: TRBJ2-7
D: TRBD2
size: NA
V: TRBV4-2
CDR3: CASSQASGGTPEQYF
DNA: TGTGCCAGCAGCCAAGCTAGCGGGGGGACTCCCGAGCAGTACTTC

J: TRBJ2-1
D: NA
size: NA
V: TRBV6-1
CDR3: CASSELGYEQFF
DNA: TGTGCCAGCAGTGAATTGGGCTATGAGCAGTTCTTC

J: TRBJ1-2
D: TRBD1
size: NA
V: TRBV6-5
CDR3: CASSYLTTGNYGYTF
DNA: TGTGCCAGCAGTTACCTTACGACAGGGAACTATGGCTACACCTTC

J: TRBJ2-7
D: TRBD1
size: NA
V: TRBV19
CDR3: CASSSQTGTGRGFAYEQYF
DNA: TGTGCCAGTAGTTCCCAGACCGGGACAGGGAGGGGGTTTGCCTACGAGCAGTACTTC

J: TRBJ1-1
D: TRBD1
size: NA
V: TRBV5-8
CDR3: CASSLDRGLGAFF
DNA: TGTGCCAGCAGCTTGGACAGGGGATTGGGAGCTTTCTTT

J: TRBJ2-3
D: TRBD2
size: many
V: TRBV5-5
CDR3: CASTTGLATDTQYF
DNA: TGTGCCAGCACCACCGGACTAGCCACAGATACGCAGTATTTT

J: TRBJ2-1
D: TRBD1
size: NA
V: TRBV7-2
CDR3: CASSSRQGPYNEQFF
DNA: TGTGCCAGCAGCTCCAGACAGGGCCCCTACAATGAGCAGTTCTTC

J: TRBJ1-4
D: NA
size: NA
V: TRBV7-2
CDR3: CASSLEGATNEKLFF
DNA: TGTGCCAGCAGCTTAGAAGGGGCAACTAATGAAAAACTGTTTTTT